Below are 27 T cell receptor beta chains sequenced from a single sample in a study of blood T cell repertoires in COVID-19. Measured with immunoSEQ multiplex PCR; TCRdb has only the in-frame clones, and not every one. The table records about 360,000 clones, approximately 89% of them present only once. Sequenced: PBMCs or T cells enriched from blood (not recorded which). The receptors originated from a man aged 25-45 years who had recovered from COVID-19.

The J gene is TRBJ2-7, the V gene TRBV5-1, with TRBD2 identical over 8 bases. Germline trimming cut 2 bases from V and 3 bases from J; bases unmatched to any gene: 4. The CDR3 has 14 amino acids. The germline V gene encodes CDR1 SGHRS and CDR2 YFSETQ. The CDR3 loop reads CASSFTGTSYEQYF. The DNA of the CDR3 is TGCGCCAGCAGCTTTACCGGGACTAGCTACGAGCAGTACTTC. The entire variable domain, with the rest obtained from reference TRBV5-1 and TRBJ2-7, is as follows: KAGVTQTPRYLIKTRGQQVTLSCSPISGHRSVSWYQQTPGQGLQFLFEYFSETQRNKGNFPGRFSGRQFSNSRSEMNVSTLELGDSALYLCASSFTGTSYEQYFGPGTRLTVT.

The chain recombines TRBV2 with TRBJ1-2; no reliable D call. Germline V gene data show CDR1 as SNHLY and CDR2 as FYNNEI. Trimming cost V 6 bases and J 5 bases, with 10 bases left between them. CDR3 length equals 12 residues. The CDR3 nucleotides read TGTGCCAGCAGGATGACGGGGTATGGCTACACCTTC. It translates to CASRMTGYGYTF.

A few counts support this clone. This chain connects TRBV6-5 to TRBJ1-1; D is uncertain. Per germline, CDR1 MNHEY and CDR2 SVGAGI. V was pared by 5 bases and J by 4 bases, with 14 bases between. There are 14 residues in the CDR3. As DNA, the CDR3 is TGTGCCAGCAGTCACCCTGAGATCGGCACTGAAGCTTTCTTT. Translated: CASSHPEIGTEAFF.

About this clone: The same CDR3 can be traced to other DNA sequences in this sample. The V call is TRBV2, the J call TRBJ1-5; D remains unclear. With 3 bases removed from V and 2 bases from J, the gap between germline ends came to 5 bases. Germline CDR1 and CDR2: SNHLY and FYNNEI. CDR3 size: 13 residues. CDR3 in amino acids: CASSEGGNQPQHF. The CDR3 nucleotides are TGTGCCAGCAGTGAGGGCGGCAATCAGCCCCAGCATTTT.

A note on this clone: A read error may produce the germline difference seen at one junction end. The chain combines TRBV12-3 or TRBV12-4 with TRBJ2-1; a possible D gene is TRBD1 (6 bases). The CDR3 loop spans 12 amino acids. CDR3 sequence reads: CASSRTGNAQFF. In DNA, the CDR3 is TGTGCCAGCAGCCGAACAGGGAATGCGCAGTTCTTC.

The J gene is TRBJ2-2, the V gene TRBV6-2 or TRBV6-3; TRBD2 agrees at 8 bases. Germline CDR1 and CDR2: MNHEY and SVGEGT. The trim removed 6 bases at V and 4 bases at J, leaving 7 bases unmatched. The CDR3 runs to 15 residues. The CDR3 loop reads CASSQSGGGTGELFF. CDR3 sequence (DNA): TGTGCCAGCAGCCAAAGCGGGGGCGGCACCGGGGAGCTGTTTTTT.

The rearrangement joins TRBV9 to TRBJ2-1; 8 bases agree with TRBD2. Germline trimming cut 0 bases from V and 7 bases from J; bases unmatched to any gene: 6. CDR3 size: 15 residues. In germline, CDR1 is SGDLS, CDR2 YYNGEE. CDR3 protein: CASSVAAGGRNEQFF. Here the CDR3 DNA reads TGTGCCAGCAGCGTAGCCGCGGGGGGCCGGAATGAGCAGTTCTTC.

The genes are TRBV27 and TRBJ1-2, with D uncertain. Trimming removed 0 bases from V and 3 bases from J, with 5 bases in between. This CDR3 is 13 amino acids long. Per the germline V gene, CDR1 is MNHEY and CDR2 is SMNVEV (reference sequence). The CDR3 spells CASSLSSDYGYTF. The DNA for the CDR3 is TGTGCCAGCAGTTTATCGTCAGACTATGGCTACACCTTC.

This clone appeared once. The V and J genes are TRBV7-9 and TRBJ1-2, with no clear D. CDR3 length: 14 amino acids. Germline CDR1 SEHNR, CDR2 FQNEAQ (reference sequence). The ends were cut back, 5 bases at V and 2 bases at J, with 12 bases in the middle. CDR3 DNA sequence: TGTGCCAGCAGCCTCCGGGAATCAAACTATGGCTACACCTTC. Amino acids: CASSLRESNYGYTF.

This clone was seen a handful of times. V and J are TRBV5-1 and TRBJ1-2; TRBD1 agrees at 9 bases. Germline-derived CDR1 and CDR2 are SGHRS and YFSETQ. CDR3 size: 14 residues. V gave up 3 bases and J gave up 3 bases; unmatched junction bases: 3. CDR3 bases: TGCGCCAGCAGCTCCGGGACAGGGTACTATGGCTACACCTTC. Encoded protein: CASSSGTGYYGYTF.

This clone showed up just once. The chain employs TRBV15 and TRBJ2-7; D possibly corresponds to TRBD1 (5 bases). Germline V gene sequence: CDR1 LNHNV, CDR2 YYDKDF (reference sequence). The length of the CDR3 is 13 residues. Trimming took 5 bases from V and 2 from J, leaving 10 bases between them. The DNA of the CDR3 is TGTGCCACCAGCGTCGACAGAACCTACGAGCAGTACTTC. Protein: CATSVDRTYEQYF.

This sequence joins TRBV19 and TRBJ1-1; D uncertain. V was shortened by 1 base and J by 2 bases, with 8 bases between the two germline ends. The CDR3 runs 14 residues. Per germline, CDR1 LNHDA and CDR2 SQIVND (reference sequence). In DNA form, the CDR3 reads TGTGCCAGTAGTATAGGGCTCCCTAACACTGAAGCTTTCTTT. Translation gives CASSIGLPNTEAFF.

The J gene is TRBJ2-7, the V gene TRBV5-4; TRBD1 matches at 9 bases. Germline V CDR1 and CDR2: SGHNT, YYREEE (reference sequence). This CDR3 comprises 14 residues. V shed 4 bases, J shed 4 bases, and the junction held 6 bases outside the gene matches. CDR3 bases: TGTGCCAGCAGCCATACAGGGGGCGCGTACGAGCAGTACTTC. Translation gives CASSHTGGAYEQYF.

The chain is built from TRBV9 and TRBJ1-1; D call uncertain. Trimming cost V 3 bases and J 1 base, with 10 bases left between them. The CDR3 has 14 amino acids. Germline loops: CDR1 SGDLS, CDR2 YYNGEE. The CDR3 loop is CASSATTGNTEAFF. CDR3 DNA sequence: TGTGCCAGCAGCGCAACCACGGGGAACACTGAAGCTTTCTTT.

The chain carries TRBV11-2 and TRBJ2-1; TRBD2 matches 9 bases. Germline CDR1 reads SGHAT; CDR2 reads FQNNGV. The CDR3 spans 16 residues. V gave up 4 bases and J gave up 1 base; unmatched junction bases: 5. CDR3 protein: CASSSGGGGSYNEQFF. The CDR3 region has the DNA TGTGCCAGCAGCTCAGGCGGGGGGGGATCCTACAATGAGCAGTTCTTC.

V and J are TRBV10-3 and TRBJ2-1, with D maybe TRBD2 (5 bases). The CDR3 has 15 residues. Per germline, CDR1 ENHRY and CDR2 SYGVKD. Trimming left V 6 bases short and J 0 bases short, with 12 bases between. The CDR3 region is CAISPGVSSYNEQFF. In nucleotides, the CDR3 is TGTGCCATCAGCCCCGGGGTTAGCTCCTACAATGAGCAGTTCTTC.

This chain uses TRBV7-6 with TRBJ2-2; D ambiguous. V was clipped by 2 bases and J by 5 bases, with 12 bases between them. CDR3 size: 15 residues. Looked up from germline, CDR1 is SGHVS and CDR2 is FNYEAQ. The CDR3 DNA is TGTGCCAGCAGCTTAAATGAGGTTGCGACCGGGGAGCTGTTTTTT. The encoded protein is CASSLNEVATGELFF.

The chain employs TRBV6-2 or TRBV6-3 and TRBJ2-7, with TRBD1 identical over 7 bases. This CDR3 has 14 residues. The ends lost 4 bases at V and 3 bases at J; junction bases unmatched: 6. Germline-derived CDR1 and CDR2 are MNHEY and SVGEGT. The CDR3: CASSLQGTVYEQYF. The CDR3, as DNA: TGTGCCAGCAGTTTACAAGGGACAGTCTACGAGCAGTACTTC.

The rearrangement uses TRBV6-5 and TRBJ1-5; D possibly corresponds to TRBD1 (5 bases). This CDR3 is 13 amino acids long. The germline V gene encodes CDR1 MNHEY and CDR2 SVGAGI. Deletions cut 6 bases from V and 7 bases from J, with 13 bases between. The CDR3 DNA sequence: TGTGCCAGCAGCCTGGGGGGAGTCCAGCCCCAGCATTTT. This codes for CASSLGGVQPQHF.

CDR3 nucleotides: TGCGCCAGCAGTCGAGGACAGGCCCCCTACAATGAGCAGTTCTTC. Its protein product is CASSRGQAPYNEQFF. V usage is TRBV10-1 and J usage is TRBJ2-1; 7 bases are a match to TRBD1. Per the germline V gene, CDR1 is WNHNN and CDR2 is SYGVQD (reference sequence). Unmatched junction bases numbered 6, after V lost 5 bases and J lost 2 bases. The CDR3 runs to 15 residues.

This clone was counted between two and nine times. J is TRBJ1-5 and V is TRBV19; D remains ambiguous. The CDR3 spans 13 residues. V dropped 7 bases and J dropped 3 bases, with 10 bases sitting between them. Looked up from germline, CDR1 is LNHDA and CDR2 is SQIVND (reference sequence). CDR3 amino acids: CASTLQVNQPQHF. As DNA, the CDR3 is TGTGCCAGTACTTTACAAGTCAATCAGCCCCAGCATTTT.

The chain is built from TRBV10-2 and TRBJ1-1; no definite D call. Per the germline V gene, CDR1 is WSHSY and CDR2 is SAAADI. The CDR3 sequence is 15 residues long. V lost 3 bases, J lost 10 bases, and 21 bases lay in between. CDR3 in DNA: TGCGCCAGCAGTGACCACGTCGGCGGGGTGGAGGGAGCTTTCTTT. Residues: CASSDHVGGVEGAFF.

The J gene is TRBJ1-4, the V gene TRBV14; possible D gene TRBD1, 6 bases. Trimming left V 4 bases short and J 8 bases short, with 14 bases between. Germline CDR1 SGHDN, CDR2 FVKESK. The CDR3 totals 14 residues. The CDR3 nucleotides are TGTGCCAGCAGCCCGAGGACAGCTGGGGAAAAACTGTTTTTT. This codes for CASSPRTAGEKLFF.

This chain links TRBV29-1 with TRBJ1-3, with TRBD1 matching 7 bases. Germline loops: CDR1 SQVTM, CDR2 ANQGSEA. The V segment lost 2 bases and the J segment 4 bases; nucleotides outside the gene matches: 5. The CDR3 has 14 residues. The CDR3 is CSVERTGFGNTIYF. The CDR3 nucleotides read TGCAGCGTTGAACGGACAGGCTTCGGAAACACCATATATTTT.

This chain joins TRBV2 and TRBJ2-1; maybe TRBD1 (5 bases). V was pared by 7 bases and J by 7 bases, with 11 bases between. Germline CDR1 SNHLY, CDR2 FYNNEI. The CDR3 totals 12 residues. CDR3 sequence: CASTKSGNEQFF. CDR3 nucleotide sequence: TGTGCCAGCACCAAATCAGGGAATGAGCAGTTCTTC.

The CDR3 nucleotides are TGTGCCAGCAGCCAGGACGTTTACAGGGCTAATTCACCCCTCCACTTT. Protein product: CASSQDVYRANSPLHF. This chain joins TRBV14 and TRBJ1-6; D might be TRBD1 (6 bases). The CDR3 loop spans 16 amino acids. V lost 3 bases and J lost 6, with 15 bases in between. Germline CDR1 SGHDN, CDR2 FVKESK.

This chain connects TRBV5-1 to TRBJ2-2; a possible D gene is TRBD2 (6 bases). Germline V gene data show CDR1 as SGHRS and CDR2 as YFSETQ. Trimming cost V 1 base and J 1 base, with 11 bases left between them. The CDR3 runs 16 residues. CDR3 residues: CASSLLRGENTGELFF. CDR3 in DNA: TGCGCCAGCAGCTTGTTGCGGGGCGAGAACACCGGGGAGCTGTTTTTT.